Following are 18 T cell receptor beta chains from one sample sequenced in a study of blood T cell repertoires in COVID-19. The assay was immunoSEQ multiplex PCR, and TCRdb's table has in-frame clones only and misses some. In the table there are fewer than 350,000 clones, about 83% of which are singletons. The sample taken for sequencing was PBMCs or T cells enriched from blood (not recorded which). The receptors were sampled from a middle-aged woman who had recovered from COVID-19.

This chain uses TRBV27 with TRBJ1-4; 9 bases map to TRBD1. Losses at the gene ends were 10 bases for V and 7 bases for J; bases not matched to a gene: 7. This CDR3 has 13 amino acids. The germline gives CDR1 MNHEY, CDR2 SMNVEV (reference sequence). The CDR3 region is CATRDREGEKLFF. DNA for the CDR3: TGTGCCACCAGGGACAGGGAGGGTGAAAAACTGTTTTTT.

The V and J genes are TRBV9 and TRBJ2-2; D remains unclear. The germline gives CDR1 SGDLS, CDR2 YYNGEE. Trimming removed 4 bases from V and 1 base from J, with 2 bases in between. The CDR3 totals 12 residues. The CDR3 DNA reads as TGTGCCAGCAGCCAGAACACCGGGGAGCTGTTTTTT. It yields the protein CASSQNTGELFF.

The chain uses TRBV29-1 and TRBJ1-1; no firm D call. Germline loops: CDR1 SQVTM, CDR2 ANQGSEA. CDR3 length: 11 residues. The ends were cut back, 6 bases at V and 5 bases at J, with 10 bases in the middle. The CDR3 is CSVQGRTEAFF. The CDR3 nucleotides are TGCAGCGTGCAAGGGAGAACTGAAGCTTTCTTT.

The chain employs TRBV15 and TRBJ2-6; D may be TRBD1 (5 bases). CDR1 is LNHNV and CDR2 is YYDKDF in the germline V gene (reference sequence). V lost 2 bases and J lost 1, with 6 bases in between. The CDR3 length is 15 residues. CDR3 sequence (DNA): TGTGCCACCAGCAGACAGGGTTCTGGGGCCAACGTCCTGACTTTC. Its protein product is CATSRQGSGANVLTF.

The genes are TRBV7-9 and TRBJ1-1; possible D gene TRBD1, 5 bases. The CDR3 has 17 residues. Germline V gene sequence: CDR1 SEHNR, CDR2 FQNEAQ (reference sequence). Trimming took off 5 bases at V and 6 bases at J, with 25 bases between the two ends. In nucleotides, the CDR3 is TGTGCCAGCAGCCCCCTAGGGCAGGGCGGGAGGACGGCTGAAGCTTTCTTT. This encodes CASSPLGQGGRTAEAFF.

In this sample, this clone turned up once. The V and J genes are TRBV12-3 or TRBV12-4 and TRBJ1-2; 8 bases are shared with TRBD1. The CDR3 consists of 13 residues. With 6 bases clipped from V and 2 bases from J, the junction kept 2 bases outside the gene matches. The CDR3 region is CASSYRGNYGYTF. The DNA of the CDR3 is TGTGCCAGCAGCTACAGGGGGAACTATGGCTACACCTTC.

V usage is TRBV19 and J usage is TRBJ2-2; 10 nucleotides line up with TRBD2. The CDR3 runs to 18 residues. Germline CDR1 and CDR2: LNHDA and SQIVND (reference sequence). The J segment lost 4 bases and the V segment lost 1 base, leaving 9 bases of the junction unmatched. CDR3: CASSIAGLAGVITGELFF. The CDR3 region has the DNA TGTGCCAGTAGTATAGCCGGGCTAGCGGGAGTAATCACCGGGGAGCTGTTTTTT.

The CDR3 coding sequence is TGTGCCAGCTCATACGGACAGGGGACTAATGAGCAGTTCTTC. Protein product: CASSYGQGTNEQFF. The chain joins TRBV18 to TRBJ2-1; TRBD1 aligns across 9 bases. Germline lookup yields CDR1 KGHSH and CDR2 LQKENI. Trimming cost V 5 bases and J 7 bases; bases outside gene matches: 6. The CDR3 consists of 14 residues.

The V gene is TRBV28, the J gene TRBJ2-4, with 8 bases lining up with TRBD2. CDR1 is MDHEN and CDR2 is SYDVKM in the germline V gene. The V gene end was trimmed by 5 bases and the J gene end by 9 bases; junction bases not matched to a gene: 9. There are 14 residues in the CDR3. CDR3 sequence: CASSLLRGTSIQYF. CDR3 nucleotide sequence: TGTGCCAGCAGTCTCCTTCGAGGGACTAGCATTCAGTACTTC.

The V call is TRBV27, the J call TRBJ2-6, with TRBD1 identical over 8 bases. CDR1 is MNHEY and CDR2 is SMNVEV in the germline V gene (reference sequence). This CDR3 is 20 amino acids long. The ends lost 4 bases at V and 0 bases at J; junction bases unmatched: 14. The CDR3 DNA reads as TGTGCCAGCAGTTCTAGTGGTAGTCAGGGGGCTCGCTCTGGGGCCAACGTCCTGACTTTC. It yields the protein CASSSSGSQGARSGANVLTF.

The chain is built from TRBV30 and TRBJ1-2, with TRBD1 identical over 8 bases. V gave up 4 bases and J gave up 5 bases; unmatched junction bases: 3. Germline CDR1 GTSNPN, CDR2 SVGIG (reference sequence). The CDR3 has 12 amino acids. CDR3: CAWTGQGYGYTF. CDR3 nucleotides: TGTGCCTGGACCGGACAGGGATATGGCTACACCTTC.

This chain connects TRBV7-3 to TRBJ2-1, with 15 bases lining up with TRBD2. Germline V lookup: CDR1 SGHTA, CDR2 FQGTGA. With 5 bases clipped from V and 9 bases from J, the junction kept 11 bases outside the gene matches. CDR3 length equals 17 residues. CDR3 sequence: CASSRTSGRAGFGEQFF. The CDR3 region has the DNA TGTGCCAGCAGCCGGACTAGCGGGAGGGCCGGTTTCGGTGAGCAGTTCTTC.

The V gene is TRBV7-9, the J gene TRBJ1-2, with D tentatively TRBD1 (5 bases). Germline V gives CDR1 SEHNR, CDR2 FQNEAQ (reference sequence). The V gene lost 5 bases and the J gene lost 1 base, with 11 bases spanning the gap. The CDR3 consists of 14 residues. CDR3 nucleotides: TGTGCCAGCAGCCCAGGGCCCCTTAACTATGGCTACACCTTC. This codes for CASSPGPLNYGYTF.

This chain connects TRBV5-1 to TRBJ2-1, with D perhaps matching TRBD2 (5 bases). There are 21 residues in the CDR3. Germline V CDR1 and CDR2: SGHRS, YFSETQ. With 0 bases removed from V and 2 bases from J, the gap between germline ends came to 27 bases. The CDR3 sequence is CASSLGTPGLFGETPYNEQFF. In DNA, the CDR3 is TGCGCCAGCAGCTTGGGGACTCCCGGGCTCTTTGGAGAAACGCCCTACAATGAGCAGTTCTTC.

The chain joins TRBV19 to TRBJ1-5; 12 bases map to TRBD1. CDR3 length: 17 amino acids. V gave up 6 bases and J gave up 0 bases; unmatched junction bases: 6. Germline CDR1 is LNHDA and CDR2 is SQIVND (reference sequence). The CDR3: CASSDRDRGLSNQPQHF. CDR3 in DNA: TGTGCCAGTAGCGATCGGGACAGGGGGCTTAGCAATCAGCCCCAGCATTTT. The entire variable domain, with the rest obtained from reference TRBV19 and TRBJ1-5, is as follows: DGGITQSPKYLFRKEGQNVTLSCEQNLNHDAMYWYRQDPGQGLRLIYYSQIVNDFQKGDIAEGYSVSREKKESFPLTVTSAQKNPTAFYLCASSDRDRGLSNQPQHFGDGTRLSIL.

The V and J genes are TRBV27 and TRBJ2-7; 8 nucleotides match TRBD2. Trimming removed 9 bases from V and 3 bases from J; junction bases left unmatched: 19. The germline V gene has CDR1 MNHEY and CDR2 SMNVEV (reference sequence). This CDR3 region has 17 residues. The CDR3 nucleotides read TGTGCCAGTGCTCAGGGTTGGTCGGGGAGCGGGAGCTACGAGCAGTACTTC. Its translation is CASAQGWSGSGSYEQYF.

The V and J genes are TRBV4-3 and TRBJ2-7, with D perhaps TRBD1 (6 bases). The CDR3 runs to 17 residues. Trimming removed 1 base at V and 0 bases at J, with 16 bases between. Germline V gene data show CDR1 as LGHNA and CDR2 as YSLEER. The CDR3 coding sequence is TGCGCCAGCAGCCAAGCACGACAGGTGGGGAGCTCCTACGAGCAGTACTTC. Its translation: CASSQARQVGSSYEQYF.

CDR3 coding DNA: TGTGCCAGCAGCGTCGGTCCGGGAATTAGCAATCAGCCCCAGCATTTT. Residues: CASSVGPGISNQPQHF. The V gene is TRBV7-8, the J gene TRBJ1-5, with D hard to call. Trimming took 5 bases from V and 0 from J, leaving 14 bases between them. The CDR3 runs 16 residues. Germline values: CDR1 SGHVS, CDR2 FQNEAQ.